The 23 T cell receptor beta chains below come from one sample, sequenced in a study of beta chain features in type 1 diabetes. Sequenced material consisted of expressed TCRB transcripts (all of the isolated RNA was reverse transcribed). The table came from immunoSEQ multiplex PCR; TCRdb's copy has only in-frame clones and leaves some out. Here the sample spans fewer than 400,000 clones, less than 10% being singletons. The sample was central memory CD4+ T cells from blood. All receptors come from a woman younger than 35 in good health.

This chain links TRBV6-1 with TRBJ1-4; D is unresolved. Germline assignment: CDR1 MNHNS and CDR2 SASEGT. The CDR3 spans 13 residues. V dropped 8 bases and J dropped 3 bases, with 10 bases sitting between them. The DNA for the CDR3 is TGTGCCAGCGTCCCTCGTTCTAATGAAAAACTGTTTTTT. Its translation: CASVPRSNEKLFF.

The chain employs TRBV6-6 and TRBJ2-4; TRBD2 matches 10 bases. This CDR3 contains 16 residues. The V segment lost 4 bases and the J segment 7 bases; nucleotides outside the gene matches: 10. Per the germline V gene, CDR1 is MNHNY and CDR2 is SVGAGI (reference sequence). Written as DNA, the CDR3 is TGTGCCAGCAGTTCCCCGAACTATAGCGGGAGGAACATTCAGTACTTC. Translation: CASSSPNYSGRNIQYF.

The chain has TRBV7-2 and TRBJ1-2, with D uncertain. Deletions cut 5 bases from V and 0 bases from J, with 7 bases between. Germline CDR1 SGHTA, CDR2 FQGNSA. This CDR3 region has 13 residues. DNA for the CDR3: TGTGCCAGCAGCCGCGTCTCTAACTATGGCTACACCTTC. Translating gives CASSRVSNYGYTF.

This clone has a handful of counts. The CDR3, as DNA: TGTGCCAGCAGCGTAGACGGGACTATCTACAATGAGCAGTTCTTC. As protein: CASSVDGTIYNEQFF. The rearrangement uses TRBV9 and TRBJ2-1, with TRBD2 matching over 7 bases. Germline CDR1 and CDR2: SGDLS and YYNGEE. This CDR3 contains 15 residues. Trimming at V came to 0 bases and at J to 3 bases, leaving 3 bases not matched to a gene.

The table lists this clone with a few counts. This chain connects TRBV7-9 to TRBJ2-3; D unresolved. The V gene's germline CDR1 is SEHNR and CDR2 FQNEAQ (reference sequence). The CDR3 has 13 amino acids. Trimming removed 5 bases at V and 2 bases at J, with 8 bases between. The CDR3 protein is CASSTSTTDTQYF. Written as DNA, the CDR3 is TGTGCCAGCAGCACCTCTACCACAGATACGCAGTATTTT.

This clone was counted between two and nine times. The chain employs TRBV5-1 and TRBJ2-5; possible D gene TRBD1, 6 bases. The CDR3 spans 13 residues. Between the trimmed V and J ends, which lost 4 bases and 4 bases, there was a span of 11 bases. The germline V gene encodes CDR1 SGHRS and CDR2 YFSETQ. The CDR3 DNA follows: TGCGCCAGCAGCAACCAGGGGACAGAGACCCAGTACTTC. Its translation: CASSNQGTETQYF.

This clone was counted a few times. J is TRBJ2-1 and V is TRBV5-5; D perhaps matches TRBD2 (6 bases). Trimming left V 1 base short and J 8 bases short, with 16 bases between. From germline, CDR1 is SGHKS and CDR2 YYEKEE (reference sequence). CDR3 length: 15 residues. As DNA, the CDR3 is TGTGCCAGCAGCTTGCCGGGAGTCCGTAGCTATGAGCAGTTCTTC. As protein: CASSLPGVRSYEQFF. The full variable domain, rest sourced from reference TRBV5-5 and TRBJ2-1, is DAGVTQSPTHLIKTRGQQVTLRCSPISGHKSVSWYQQVLGQGPQFIFQYYEKEERGRGNFPDRFSARQFPNYSSELNVNALLLGDSALYLCASSLPGVRSYEQFFGPGTRLTVL.

This clone has a handful of counts. The V gene is TRBV7-9, the J gene TRBJ2-2; perhaps TRBD1 as D (6 bases). The CDR3 extends over 14 amino acids. CDR1 is SEHNR, CDR2 FQNEAQ, per germline (reference sequence). V was shortened by 4 bases and J by 1 base, with 7 bases between the two germline ends. CDR3 protein: CASSWGQNTGELFF. CDR3 nucleotide sequence: TGTGCCAGCAGCTGGGGACAGAACACCGGGGAGCTGTTTTTT.

V gene TRBV19 combines with J gene TRBJ2-6; possible D gene TRBD1, 6 bases. Trimming left V 5 bases short and J 1 base short, with 9 bases between. Germline loops: CDR1 LNHDA, CDR2 SQIVND (reference sequence). The length of the CDR3 is 15 residues. CDR3 protein: CASSHRVSGANVLTF. CDR3 sequence (DNA): TGTGCCAGTAGTCACAGGGTGTCTGGGGCCAACGTCCTGACTTTC.

This clone showed up just a few times. CDR3 sequence: CASRLGRATYNEQFF. In DNA form, the CDR3 reads TGTGCCAGCAGACTCGGGAGGGCCACCTACAATGAGCAGTTCTTC. The chain uses TRBV7-9 and TRBJ2-1, with 8 bases fitting TRBD2. V shed 6 bases and J 2 bases; nucleotides not matched to a gene: 6. Germline CDR1 is SEHNR and CDR2 is FQNEAQ (reference sequence). This CDR3 spans 15 amino acids.

This clone was seen a few times. The V call is TRBV28, the J call TRBJ2-1, with unresolved D. V lost 7 bases, J lost 6 bases, and 19 bases lay in between. Germline-derived CDR1 and CDR2 are MDHEN and SYDVKM. The CDR3 covers 15 residues. This chain's CDR3 is CASIKDPQTVNEQFF. CDR3 sequence (DNA): TGTGCCAGCATTAAGGACCCCCAAACGGTCAATGAGCAGTTCTTC.

This chain joins TRBV5-6 and TRBJ2-7; 10 nucleotides line up with TRBD2. From germline, CDR1 is SGHDT and CDR2 YYEEEE. V dropped 0 bases and J dropped 3; count of bases not matched to a gene: 6. The CDR3 is 16 residues long. The CDR3 DNA is TGTGCCAGCAGCTTGGGCGGACTAGCGGTCTACTACGAGCAGTACTTC. It codes for CASSLGGLAVYYEQYF.

This clone was counted between two and nine times. CDR3 nucleotides: TGTGCCAGCAGCTTAAATCCTAGCGCCCGCTACGAGCAGTACTTC. Residues: CASSLNPSARYEQYF. The gene calls are TRBV7-2 and TRBJ2-7, with D perhaps matching TRBD2 (6 bases). V was clipped by 2 bases and J by 3 bases, with 14 bases between them. This CDR3 is 15 amino acids long. CDR1 and CDR2 from the germline V gene are SGHTA and FQGNSA.

This clone was observed many times. The CDR3 region is CASSYRPRGSGANVLTF. CDR3 coding DNA: TGTGCCAGCAGTTACCGCCCGCGGGGCTCTGGGGCCAACGTCCTGACTTTC. The chain is built from TRBV27 and TRBJ2-6; D may be TRBD2 (6 bases). The germline gives CDR1 MNHEY, CDR2 SMNVEV (reference sequence). The CDR3 contains 17 residues. Trimming took 4 bases from V and 0 from J, leaving 13 bases between them.

The chain joins TRBV7-2 to TRBJ2-7, with unresolved D. CDR3 size: 15 residues. Germline V CDR1 and CDR2: SGHTA, FQGNSA. Trimming cost V 3 bases and J 7 bases, with 19 bases left between them. CDR3 region: CASSFIRLHRSEQYF. The CDR3 region has the DNA TGTGCCAGCAGCTTCATCCGGCTTCACCGATCGGAGCAGTACTTC.

V is TRBV6-5 and J is TRBJ2-7; the D gene is possibly TRBD1 (5 bases). CDR3 length equals 13 residues. V was trimmed by 6 bases and J by 2 bases, leaving 11 bases between them. Germline CDR1 and CDR2: MNHEY and SVGAGI. CDR3 loop: CASSPDSAYEQYF. As DNA, the CDR3 is TGTGCCAGCAGCCCTGACAGCGCCTACGAGCAGTACTTC.

In its sample, this clone was seen a few times. This rearrangement joins TRBV28 to TRBJ2-7; D possibly uses TRBD1 or TRBD2 (5 bases each). From germline, CDR1 is MDHEN and CDR2 SYDVKM. The germline V and J ends were trimmed by 7 bases and 2 bases, with 12 bases remaining between them. The CDR3 totals 13 residues. The CDR3 nucleotides are TGTGCCAGCACCTCCGGGACCCCCTACGAGCAGTACTTC. Its protein product is CASTSGTPYEQYF.

The chain links TRBV6-5 to TRBJ1-3; no clear D gene. V was trimmed by 0 bases and J by 4 bases, leaving 10 bases between them. Germline V lookup: CDR1 MNHEY, CDR2 SVGAGI. CDR3 length: 15 residues. The CDR3 protein is CASSYSMVQGNTIYF. CDR3 nucleotide sequence: TGTGCCAGCAGTTACTCGATGGTACAGGGAAACACCATATATTTT.

This clone was seen more than once but under ten times. The chain is built from TRBV28 and TRBJ2-1, with D uncertain. The CDR3 extends over 13 amino acids. The germline V gene encodes CDR1 MDHEN and CDR2 SYDVKM. V dropped 2 bases and J dropped 7 bases, with 9 bases sitting between them. CDR3 in DNA: TGTGCCAGCAGTTTACCCCCGAAAAATGAGCAGTTCTTC. It codes for CASSLPPKNEQFF.

This clone appeared many times. The chain carries TRBV18 and TRBJ2-7; no firm D call. The germline V gene encodes CDR1 KGHSH and CDR2 LQKENI. The CDR3 length is 15 residues. V was clipped by 4 bases and J by 6 bases, with 19 bases between them. Written as DNA, the CDR3 is TGTGCCAGCTCACAAGAGACGGGCATCCGCCCCGAGCAGTACTTC. Its protein is CASSQETGIRPEQYF.

This clone came up a few times. The chain carries TRBV10-3 and TRBJ2-7, with unresolved D. The CDR3 consists of 15 residues. The germline gives CDR1 ENHRY, CDR2 SYGVKD. The ends were cut back, 4 bases at V and 10 bases at J, with 23 bases in the middle. The CDR3 loop is CAISGARAQPRPQYF. The CDR3 DNA reads as TGTGCCATCAGTGGAGCCCGGGCCCAACCTCGACCTCAGTACTTC.

This sequence joins TRBV10-2 and TRBJ2-3; 7 bases line up with TRBD2. Germline V gene data show CDR1 as WSHSY and CDR2 as SAAADI. This CDR3 has 13 residues. The ends lost 7 bases at V and 2 bases at J; junction bases unmatched: 3. CDR3 in amino acids: CASTSGNTDTQYF. The CDR3 DNA reads as TGCGCCAGCACTAGCGGAAACACAGATACGCAGTATTTT.

V is TRBV5-4 and J is TRBJ2-1, with 8 bases that match TRBD2. CDR1 SGHNT and CDR2 YYREEE come from the germline V gene (reference sequence). This CDR3 has 15 amino acids. The J segment lost 4 bases and the V segment lost 6 bases, leaving 9 bases of the junction unmatched. CDR3 in DNA: TGTGCCAGCACCCAGAGGGGCGGGAGGTACAATGAGCAGTTCTTC. Protein: CASTQRGGRYNEQFF. The variable domain in full, with the rest retrieved from reference TRBV5-4 and TRBJ2-1, is ETGVTQSPTHLIKTRGQQVTLRCSSQSGHNTVSWYQQALGQGPQFIFQYYREEENGRGNFPPRFSGLQFPNYSSELNVNALELDDSALYLCASTQRGGRYNEQFFGPGTRLTVL.